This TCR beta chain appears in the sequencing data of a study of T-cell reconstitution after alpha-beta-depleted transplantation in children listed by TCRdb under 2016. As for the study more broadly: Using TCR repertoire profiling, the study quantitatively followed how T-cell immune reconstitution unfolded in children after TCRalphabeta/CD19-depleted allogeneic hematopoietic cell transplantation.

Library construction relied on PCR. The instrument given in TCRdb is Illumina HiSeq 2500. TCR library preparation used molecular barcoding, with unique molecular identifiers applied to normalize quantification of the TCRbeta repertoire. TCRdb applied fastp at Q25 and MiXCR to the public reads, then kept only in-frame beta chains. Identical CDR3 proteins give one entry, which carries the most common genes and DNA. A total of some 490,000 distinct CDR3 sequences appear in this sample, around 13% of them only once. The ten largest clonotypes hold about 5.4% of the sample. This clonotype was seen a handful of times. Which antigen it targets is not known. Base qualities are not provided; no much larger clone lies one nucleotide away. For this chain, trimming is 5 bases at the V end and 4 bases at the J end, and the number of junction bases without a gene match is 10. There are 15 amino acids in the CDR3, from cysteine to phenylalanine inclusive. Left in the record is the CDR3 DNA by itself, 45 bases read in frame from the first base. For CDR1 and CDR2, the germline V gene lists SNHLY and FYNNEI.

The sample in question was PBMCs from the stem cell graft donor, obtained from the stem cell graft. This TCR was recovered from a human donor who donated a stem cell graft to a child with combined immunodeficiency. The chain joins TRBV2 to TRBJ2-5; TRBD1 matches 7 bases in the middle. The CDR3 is CASSRPGQSPETQYF. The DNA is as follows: TGTGCCAGCAGTCGACCGGGACAGTCCCCAGAGACCCAGTACTTC.